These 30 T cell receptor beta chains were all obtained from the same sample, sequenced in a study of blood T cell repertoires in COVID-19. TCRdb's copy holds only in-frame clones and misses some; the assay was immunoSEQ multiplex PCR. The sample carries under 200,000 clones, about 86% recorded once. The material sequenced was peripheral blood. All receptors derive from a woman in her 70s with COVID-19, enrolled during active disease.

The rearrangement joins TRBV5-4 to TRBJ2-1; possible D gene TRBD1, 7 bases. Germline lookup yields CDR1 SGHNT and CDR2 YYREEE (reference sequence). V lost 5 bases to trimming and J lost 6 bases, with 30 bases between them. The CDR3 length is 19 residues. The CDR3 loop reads CASRYGGAGQGVSANEQFF. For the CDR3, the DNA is TGTGCCAGCAGATATGGGGGCGCGGGGCAGGGGGTTTCGGCCAATGAGCAGTTCTTC.

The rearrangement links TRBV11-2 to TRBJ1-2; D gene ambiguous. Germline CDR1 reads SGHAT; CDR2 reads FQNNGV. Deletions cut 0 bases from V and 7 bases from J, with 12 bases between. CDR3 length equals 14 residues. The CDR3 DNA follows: TGTGCCAGCAGCTTAGATTTACGGGGAAGTGGCTACACCTTC. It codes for CASSLDLRGSGYTF.

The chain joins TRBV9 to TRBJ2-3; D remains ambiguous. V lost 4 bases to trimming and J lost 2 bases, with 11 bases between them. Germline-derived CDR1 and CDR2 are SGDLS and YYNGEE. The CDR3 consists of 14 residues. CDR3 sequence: CASSSTVYTDTQYF. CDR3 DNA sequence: TGTGCCAGCAGCTCCACGGTCTACACAGATACGCAGTATTTT.

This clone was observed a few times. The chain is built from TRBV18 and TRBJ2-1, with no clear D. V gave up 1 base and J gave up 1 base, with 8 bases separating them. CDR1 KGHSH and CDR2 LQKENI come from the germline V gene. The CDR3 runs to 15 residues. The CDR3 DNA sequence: TGTGCCAGCTCACCACTCTCGGGTTCCTACAATGAGCAGTTCTTC. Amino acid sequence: CASSPLSGSYNEQFF.

The CDR3: CASSLEAGGGGETQYF. The CDR3 DNA sequence: TGTGCCAGCAGCCTGGAGGCGGGTGGCGGGGGGGAGACCCAGTACTTC. The V call is TRBV4-2, the J call TRBJ2-5, with 8 bases matching TRBD2. The CDR3 contains 16 residues. With V trimmed by 4 bases and J by 5 bases, 12 bases remained unmatched. Germline V CDR1 and CDR2: LGHNA, YNFKEQ.

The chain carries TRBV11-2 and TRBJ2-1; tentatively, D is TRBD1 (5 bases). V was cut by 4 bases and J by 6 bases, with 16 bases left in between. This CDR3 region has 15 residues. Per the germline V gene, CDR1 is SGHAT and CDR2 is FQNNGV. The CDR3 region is CASSWNRLSLNEQFF. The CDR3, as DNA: TGTGCCAGCAGCTGGAACAGGCTATCTCTCAATGAGCAGTTCTTC. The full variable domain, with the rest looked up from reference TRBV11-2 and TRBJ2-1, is EAGVAQSPRYKIIEKRQSVAFWCNPISGHATLYWYQQILGQGPKLLIQFQNNGVVDDSQLPKDRFSAERLKGVDSTLKIQPAKLEDSAVYLCASSWNRLSLNEQFFGPGTRLTVL.

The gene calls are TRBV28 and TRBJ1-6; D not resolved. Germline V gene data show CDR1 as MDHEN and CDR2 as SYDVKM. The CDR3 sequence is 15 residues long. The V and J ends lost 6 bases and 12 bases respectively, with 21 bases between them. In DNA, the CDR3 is TGTGCCAGCAGCATACGATTCGACTCTTCGGGACCCCTCCACTTT. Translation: CASSIRFDSSGPLHF.

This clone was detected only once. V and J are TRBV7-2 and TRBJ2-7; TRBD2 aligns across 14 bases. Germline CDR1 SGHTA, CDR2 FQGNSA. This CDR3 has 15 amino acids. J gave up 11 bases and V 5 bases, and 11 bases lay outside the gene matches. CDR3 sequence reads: CASSPRGGLAGVKYF. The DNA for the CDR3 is TGTGCCAGCAGCCCCCGGGGGGGACTAGCGGGGGTTAAGTACTTC.

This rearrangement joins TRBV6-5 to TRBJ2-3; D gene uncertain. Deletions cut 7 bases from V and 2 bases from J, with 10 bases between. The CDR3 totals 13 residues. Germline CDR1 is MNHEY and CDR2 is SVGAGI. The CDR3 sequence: CASTHSYTDTQYF. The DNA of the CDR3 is TGTGCCAGCACCCACAGCTACACAGATACGCAGTATTTT.

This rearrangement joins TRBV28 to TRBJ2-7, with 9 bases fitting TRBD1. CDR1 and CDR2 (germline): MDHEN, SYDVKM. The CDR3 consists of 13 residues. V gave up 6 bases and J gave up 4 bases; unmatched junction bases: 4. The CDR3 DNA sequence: TGTGCCAGCAGAAGACAGGGGGGATACGAGCAGTACTTC. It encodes CASRRQGGYEQYF. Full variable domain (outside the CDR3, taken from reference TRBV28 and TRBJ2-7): DVKVTQSSRYLVKRTGEKVFLECVQDMDHENMFWYRQDPGLGLRLIYFSYDVKMKEKGDIPEGYSVSREKKERFSLILESASTNQTSMYLCASRRQGGYEQYFGPGTRLTVT.

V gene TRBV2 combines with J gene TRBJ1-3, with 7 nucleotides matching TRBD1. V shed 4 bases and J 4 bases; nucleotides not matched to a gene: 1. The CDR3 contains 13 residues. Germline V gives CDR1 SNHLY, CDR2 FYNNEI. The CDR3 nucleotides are TGTGCCAGCAGTGCCAGGGGGGGAAACACCATATATTTT. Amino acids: CASSARGGNTIYF.

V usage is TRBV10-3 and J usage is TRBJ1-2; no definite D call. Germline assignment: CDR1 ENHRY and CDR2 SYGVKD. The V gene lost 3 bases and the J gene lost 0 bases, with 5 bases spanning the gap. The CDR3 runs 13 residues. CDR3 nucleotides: TGTGCCATCAGTGACAGTACTAACTATGGCTACACCTTC. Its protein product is CAISDSTNYGYTF.

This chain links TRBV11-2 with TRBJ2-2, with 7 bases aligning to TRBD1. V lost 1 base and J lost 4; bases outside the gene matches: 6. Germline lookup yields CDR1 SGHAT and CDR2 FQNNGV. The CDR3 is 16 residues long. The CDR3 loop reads CASSLVTGATTGELFF. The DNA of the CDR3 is TGTGCCAGCAGCTTAGTAACAGGGGCGACCACCGGGGAGCTGTTTTTT. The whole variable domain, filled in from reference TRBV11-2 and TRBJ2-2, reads EAGVAQSPRYKIIEKRQSVAFWCNPISGHATLYWYQQILGQGPKLLIQFQNNGVVDDSQLPKDRFSAERLKGVDSTLKIQPAKLEDSAVYLCASSLVTGATTGELFFGEGSRLTVL.

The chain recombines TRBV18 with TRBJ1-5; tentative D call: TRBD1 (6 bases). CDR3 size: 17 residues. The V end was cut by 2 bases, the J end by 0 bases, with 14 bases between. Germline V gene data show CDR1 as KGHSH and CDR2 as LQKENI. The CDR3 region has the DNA TGTGCCAGCTCACCATGGTTGGGGGCGGATAGCAATCAGCCCCAGCATTTT. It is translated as CASSPWLGADSNQPQHF.

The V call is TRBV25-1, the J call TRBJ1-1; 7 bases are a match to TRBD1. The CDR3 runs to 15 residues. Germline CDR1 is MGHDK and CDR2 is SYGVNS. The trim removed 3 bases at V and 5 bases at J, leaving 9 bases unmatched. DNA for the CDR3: TGTGCCAGCAGTGATTGGGACAGCGAAGGGACTGAAGCTTTCTTT. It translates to CASSDWDSEGTEAFF.

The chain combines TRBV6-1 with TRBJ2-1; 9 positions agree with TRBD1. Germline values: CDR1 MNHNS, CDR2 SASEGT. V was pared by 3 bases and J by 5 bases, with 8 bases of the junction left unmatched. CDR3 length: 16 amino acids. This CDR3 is CASSEDRGTTNNEQFF. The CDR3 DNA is TGTGCCAGCAGTGAGGACAGGGGTACTACGAACAATGAGCAGTTCTTC.

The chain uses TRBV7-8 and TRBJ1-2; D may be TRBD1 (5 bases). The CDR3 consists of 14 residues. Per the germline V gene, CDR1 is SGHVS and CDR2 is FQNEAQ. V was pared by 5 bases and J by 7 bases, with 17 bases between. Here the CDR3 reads CASSEEQGQRGYTF. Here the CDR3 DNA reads TGTGCCAGCAGCGAAGAGCAGGGTCAGCGTGGCTACACCTTC. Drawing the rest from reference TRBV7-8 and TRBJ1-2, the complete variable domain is GAGVSQSPRYKVAKRGQDVALRCDPISGHVSLFWYQQALGQGPEFLTYFQNEAQLDKSGLPSDRFFAERPEGSVSTLKIQRTQQEDSAVYLCASSEEQGQRGYTFGSGTRLTVV.

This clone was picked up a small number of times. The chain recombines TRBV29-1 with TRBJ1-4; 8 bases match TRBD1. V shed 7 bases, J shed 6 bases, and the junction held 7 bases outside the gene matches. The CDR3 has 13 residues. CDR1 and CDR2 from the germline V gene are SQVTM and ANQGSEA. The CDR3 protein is CSAQGARDEKLFF. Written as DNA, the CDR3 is TGCAGCGCCCAGGGGGCGCGGGATGAAAAACTGTTTTTT.

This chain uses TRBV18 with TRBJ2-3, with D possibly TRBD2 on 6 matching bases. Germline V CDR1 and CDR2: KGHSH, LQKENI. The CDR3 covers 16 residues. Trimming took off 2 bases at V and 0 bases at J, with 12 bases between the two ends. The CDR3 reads CASSPLLGGSTDTQYF. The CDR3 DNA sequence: TGTGCCAGCTCACCATTGTTGGGGGGAAGCACAGATACGCAGTATTTT.

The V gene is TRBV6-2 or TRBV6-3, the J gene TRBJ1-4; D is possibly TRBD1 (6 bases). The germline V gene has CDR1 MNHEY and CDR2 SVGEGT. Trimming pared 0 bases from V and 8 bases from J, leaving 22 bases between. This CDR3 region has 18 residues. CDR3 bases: TGTGCCAGCAGTTACTCGAAGCTACAAGGGGGGGTCGGAGAAAAACTGTTTTTT. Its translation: CASSYSKLQGGVGEKLFF.

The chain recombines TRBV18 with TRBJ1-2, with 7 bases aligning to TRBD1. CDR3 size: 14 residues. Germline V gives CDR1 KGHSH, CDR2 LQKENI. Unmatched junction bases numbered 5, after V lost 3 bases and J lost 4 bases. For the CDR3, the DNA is TGTGCCAGCTCACCCTCTCGGGACAGCTATGGCTACACCTTC. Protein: CASSPSRDSYGYTF.

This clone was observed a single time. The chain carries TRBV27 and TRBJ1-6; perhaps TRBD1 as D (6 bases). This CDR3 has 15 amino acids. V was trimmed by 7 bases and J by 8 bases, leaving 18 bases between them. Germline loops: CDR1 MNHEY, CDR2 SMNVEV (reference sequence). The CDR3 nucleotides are TGTGCCAGCAACCCCTCTTCCAGGGGTTATTCACCCCTCCACTTT. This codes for CASNPSSRGYSPLHF.

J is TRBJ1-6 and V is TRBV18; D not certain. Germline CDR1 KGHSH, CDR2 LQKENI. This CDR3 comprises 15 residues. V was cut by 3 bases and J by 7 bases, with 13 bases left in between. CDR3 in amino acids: CASSPQVNRNSPLHF. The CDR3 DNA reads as TGTGCCAGCTCACCGCAAGTTAATCGGAATTCACCCCTCCACTTT.

The CDR3 DNA sequence: TGCGCCAGCAGGGGCGGGGGGACGGAGACCCAGTACTTC. This encodes CASRGGGTETQYF. The genes are TRBV4-1 and TRBJ2-5; 8 bases match TRBD2. The germline V gene encodes CDR1 MGHRA and CDR2 YSYEKL. The CDR3 has 13 residues. V gave up 6 bases and J gave up 5 bases; unmatched junction bases: 5.

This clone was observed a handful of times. CDR3 nucleotide sequence: TGTGCCAGCAGGTTAGCGGGGGGGCCCTACGAGCAGTACTTC. Its protein is CASRLAGGPYEQYF. This chain connects TRBV27 to TRBJ2-7; 11 bases match TRBD2. The CDR3 spans 14 residues. CDR1 is MNHEY and CDR2 is SMNVEV in the germline V gene (reference sequence). V gave up 6 bases and J gave up 2 bases; unmatched junction bases: 3.

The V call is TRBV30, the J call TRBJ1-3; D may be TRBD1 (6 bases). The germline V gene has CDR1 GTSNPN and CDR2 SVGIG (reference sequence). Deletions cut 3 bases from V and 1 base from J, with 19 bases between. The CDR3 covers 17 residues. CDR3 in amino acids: CAWRSSTGQNSGNTIYF. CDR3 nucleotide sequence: TGTGCCTGGAGATCCTCGACAGGACAGAATTCTGGAAACACCATATATTTT.

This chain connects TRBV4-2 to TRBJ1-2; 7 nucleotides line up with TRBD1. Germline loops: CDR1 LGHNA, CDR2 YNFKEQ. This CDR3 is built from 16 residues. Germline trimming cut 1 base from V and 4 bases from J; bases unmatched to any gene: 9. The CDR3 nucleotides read TGTGCCAGCAGCCAAGGAAACAGGGGTGTTGGCTATGGCTACACCTTC. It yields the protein CASSQGNRGVGYGYTF.

CDR3 sequence (DNA): TGCGCCAGCAGGCCAATACAGGGCTCTGGCGAAAAACTGTTTTTT. Translation gives CASRPIQGSGEKLFF. V and J are TRBV5-1 and TRBJ1-4, with D possibly TRBD1 on 6 matching bases. V shed 5 bases and J shed 8 bases, with 19 bases lying between them. There are 15 residues in the CDR3. CDR1 and CDR2 (germline): SGHRS, YFSETQ. Variable domain in full (rest from reference TRBV5-1 and TRBJ1-4): KAGVTQTPRYLIKTRGQQVTLSCSPISGHRSVSWYQQTPGQGLQFLFEYFSETQRNKGNFPGRFSGRQFSNSRSEMNVSTLELGDSALYLCASRPIQGSGEKLFFGSGTQLSVL.

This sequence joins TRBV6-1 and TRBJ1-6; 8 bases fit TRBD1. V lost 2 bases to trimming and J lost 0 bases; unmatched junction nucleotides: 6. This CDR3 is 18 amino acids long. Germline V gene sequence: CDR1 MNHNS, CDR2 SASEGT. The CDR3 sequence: CASSEYRGLSSYNSPLHF. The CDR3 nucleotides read TGTGCCAGCAGTGAATACAGGGGGTTGAGCTCCTATAATTCACCCCTCCACTTT.

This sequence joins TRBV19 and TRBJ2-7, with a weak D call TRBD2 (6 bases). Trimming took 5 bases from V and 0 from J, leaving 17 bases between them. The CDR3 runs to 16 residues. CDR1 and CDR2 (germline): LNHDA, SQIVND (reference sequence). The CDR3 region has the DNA TGTGCCAGTAGTGGGAGGACACCTACTAGCTCCTACGAGCAGTACTTC. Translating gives CASSGRTPTSSYEQYF. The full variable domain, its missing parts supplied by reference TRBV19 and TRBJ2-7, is DGGITQSPKYLFRKEGQNVTLSCEQNLNHDAMYWYRQDPGQGLRLIYYSQIVNDFQKGDIAEGYSVSREKKESFPLTVTSAQKNPTAFYLCASSGRTPTSSYEQYFGPGTRLTVT.